A single TCR beta chain is shown here with its context. The entry originates in a study of OX40 agonist ivuxolimab in advanced cancers. The CDR3 covers 15 residues. Germline V lookup: CDR1 SGDLS, CDR2 YYNGEE. V lost 0 bases to trimming and J lost 4 bases, with 11 bases between them. The assay was immunoSEQ multiplex PCR, and TCRdb's table has in-frame clones only and misses some. The repertoire consists of 80,000 or so clones, with 92% occurring once and the leading ten covering over 0.55%. The specimen was CD4+ or CD8+ T cells sorted from blood, collected in a trial of the OX40 agonist ivuxolimab. V and J are TRBV9 and TRBJ2-1; the D gene is possibly TRBD2 (5 bases). This TCR was sampled from an adult with an advanced solid tumor such as melanoma, head and neck, liver or kidney cancer. CDR3 loop: CASSVAGGRYNEQFF. CDR3 sequence (DNA): TGTGCCAGCAGCGTAGCAGGAGGACGGTACAATGAGCAGTTCTTC. Combining the CDR3 with reference TRBV9 and TRBJ2-1 gives the whole variable domain DSGVTQTPKHLITATGQRVTLRCSPRSGDLSVYWYQQSLDQGLQFLIQYYNGEERAKGNILERFSAQQFPDLHSELNLSSLELGDSALYFCASSVAGGRYNEQFFGPGTRLTVL.